This TCR beta chain was recovered during a study of sequential checkpoint blockade in melanoma. Study as a whole: Fewer than 25 patients had tumor biopsies before treatment and at week 13.

Sequencing was performed with immunoSEQ multiplex PCR; in TCRdb, only in-frame clones are kept and a portion is missing. The table records about 6,100 clones, roughly 26% of them present only once. As to treatment: randomized to nivolumab then ipilimumab (arm A) or the reverse (arm B). The CDR3 extends over 16 amino acids. Germline values: CDR1 LNHDA, CDR2 SQIVND (reference sequence). The germline V and J ends were trimmed by 3 bases and 11 bases, with 23 bases remaining between them. Sample: tumor tissue (inferred from file names), taken from a patient given nivolumab and ipilimumab in sequence. The receptor was derived from a human donor with melanoma. The V and J genes are TRBV19 and TRBJ1-5; D may be TRBD1 (5 bases). The CDR3 sequence is CASSIFVGQAGGAQHF. For the CDR3, the DNA is TGTGCCAGTAGTATTTTTGTCGGCCAGGCGGGGGGGGCCCAGCATTTT.